One sample yielded the 19 T cell receptor beta chains listed below, sequenced in a study of beta chain features in type 1 diabetes. As every portion of the isolated RNA was reverse transcribed, the sequencing read expressed TCRB transcripts. Only in-frame clones appear in the TCRdb table, and some are missing; sequencing was by immunoSEQ multiplex PCR. Found here are roughly 150,000 clones, around 8% of them singletons; the top ten hold around 0.65%. Sequencing input: central memory CD4+ T cells from blood. Source of these receptors: a man aged 18-30 years in good health.

This clone was seen more than once but under ten times. The chain employs TRBV7-2 and TRBJ1-6, with 8 bases matching TRBD1. The CDR3 is made up of 15 amino acids. Germline V gene lookup returns CDR1 SGHTA and CDR2 FQGNSA. After removal of 5 bases from V and 8 bases from J, the junction contained 8 bases not matched to a gene. DNA for the CDR3: TGTGCCAGCAGCCTTGACAGGGGATCGGATTCACCCCTCCACTTT. Translation gives CASSLDRGSDSPLHF. Using reference TRBV7-2 and TRBJ1-6 for the parts outside the CDR3, the full variable domain is GAGVSQSPSNKVTEKGKDVELRCDPISGHTALYWYRQSLGQGLEFLIYFQGNSAPDKSGLPSDRFSAERTGGSVSTLTIQRTQQEDSAVYLCASSLDRGSDSPLHFGNGTRLTVT.

This clone has ten or more counts. This rearrangement joins TRBV28 to TRBJ1-2, with D possibly TRBD1 on 5 matching bases. Per germline, CDR1 MDHEN and CDR2 SYDVKM. V was clipped by 4 bases and J by 7 bases, with 13 bases between them. The CDR3 has 13 residues. CDR3 coding DNA: TGTGCCAGCAGTTCCAACCAGGGCGGTGGCTACACCTTC. It specifies CASSSNQGGGYTF.

The chain has TRBV7-2 and TRBJ2-4; D is uncertain. The germline V gene has CDR1 SGHTA and CDR2 FQGNSA. V lost 5 bases and J 8 bases, leaving 16 bases between the germline ends. The CDR3 totals 14 residues. CDR3 in amino acids: CASSATFGSDIQYF. The CDR3 DNA sequence: TGTGCCAGCAGCGCAACGTTCGGGTCTGACATTCAGTACTTC.

There are a few counts of this clone. This chain uses TRBV4-2 with TRBJ1-1; 7 nucleotides align to TRBD1. Germline V gives CDR1 LGHNA, CDR2 YNFKEQ. CDR3 size: 15 residues. J was trimmed by 5 bases and V by 4 bases; bases with no gene match: 10. DNA of the CDR3: TGTGCCAGCAGCCGAGGGACAGCGGGAGGGACTGAAGCTTTCTTT. Residues: CASSRGTAGGTEAFF.

This clone has a handful of counts. The chain is built from TRBV9 and TRBJ2-2, with D maybe TRBD2 (5 bases). The length of the CDR3 is 16 residues. Germline V CDR1 and CDR2: SGDLS, YYNGEE. Trimming cost V 1 base and J 8 bases, with 18 bases left between them. The CDR3 protein is CASSVNPDLRRGELFF. Here the CDR3 DNA reads TGTGCCAGCAGCGTAAACCCGGACTTAAGGCGGGGGGAGCTGTTTTTT.

This clone showed up just a few times. The chain combines TRBV7-2 with TRBJ2-7; 13 positions match TRBD2. In germline, CDR1 is SGHTA, CDR2 FQGNSA. The V gene end was trimmed by 1 base and the J gene end by 4 bases; junction bases not matched to a gene: 1. The CDR3 consists of 15 residues. CDR3 amino acids: CASSLGTSGRYEQYF. CDR3 bases: TGTGCCAGCAGCTTAGGGACTAGCGGGAGATACGAGCAGTACTTC.

The J gene is TRBJ1-2, the V gene TRBV5-4; D perhaps matches TRBD1 (6 bases). V lost 1 base and J 8 bases, leaving 18 bases between the germline ends. CDR1 and CDR2 (germline): SGHNT, YYREEE (reference sequence). This CDR3 spans 15 amino acids. In nucleotides, the CDR3 is TGTGCCAGCAGCTTGTATCCCCCGGGGACAAGCGGCTACACCTTC. This codes for CASSLYPPGTSGYTF.

The sample holds a few counts of this clone. CDR3 residues: CASSGRQGVNSPLHF. CDR3 coding DNA: TGCGCCAGCAGCGGTCGACAGGGGGTCAATTCACCCCTCCACTTT. The J gene is TRBJ1-6, the V gene TRBV5-1; 9 positions match TRBD1. The CDR3 spans 15 residues. Looked up from germline, CDR1 is SGHRS and CDR2 is YFSETQ. The junction had 6 bases not matched to a gene; V was cut back by 4 bases and J by 7 bases.

J is TRBJ1-1 and V is TRBV7-2; weak D call: TRBD1 (6 bases). The germline V gene encodes CDR1 SGHTA and CDR2 FQGNSA. V was cut by 1 base and J by 4 bases, with 22 bases left in between. The CDR3 sequence is 18 residues long. The CDR3 sequence is CASSLGGVQGSLGTEAFF. Written as DNA, the CDR3 is TGTGCCAGCAGCTTAGGAGGGGTTCAGGGGAGTTTGGGCACTGAAGCTTTCTTT.

This sequence joins TRBV27 and TRBJ2-3; the D gene is possibly TRBD2 (6 bases). The germline gives CDR1 MNHEY, CDR2 SMNVEV (reference sequence). The length of the CDR3 is 14 residues. Trimming left V 5 bases short and J 6 bases short, with 15 bases between. CDR3 loop: CASSTNRGMDTQYF. For the CDR3, the DNA is TGTGCCAGCAGTACTAACCGGGGGATGGATACGCAGTATTTT.

This clone has at least ten counts. V is TRBV28 and J is TRBJ2-7; no reliable D call. The CDR3 is 14 amino acids. Trimming pared 4 bases from V and 5 bases from J, leaving 15 bases between. Germline-derived CDR1 and CDR2 are MDHEN and SYDVKM. CDR3 sequence (DNA): TGTGCCAGCAGTTCAGCCCCACTACCGAACGAGCAGTACTTC. It yields the protein CASSSAPLPNEQYF. Drawing the rest from reference TRBV28 and TRBJ2-7, the complete variable domain is DVKVTQSSRYLVKRTGEKVFLECVQDMDHENMFWYRQDPGLGLRLIYFSYDVKMKEKGDIPEGYSVSREKKERFSLILESASTNQTSMYLCASSSAPLPNEQYFGPGTRLTVT.

This clone was recorded at least ten times. The CDR3 bases are TGTGCCAGCAGCGATGGCAGGGGGTCCCACAATGAGCAGTTCTTC. It codes for CASSDGRGSHNEQFF. This chain connects TRBV7-6 to TRBJ2-1, with 7 bases matching TRBD1. CDR1 SGHVS and CDR2 FNYEAQ come from the germline V gene. The length of the CDR3 is 15 residues. V was clipped by 5 bases and J by 5 bases; unmatched bases: 9.

This clone was seen more than once but under ten times. The J gene is TRBJ1-6, the V gene TRBV30; tentatively, D is TRBD1 (5 bases). This CDR3 spans 14 amino acids. V lost 0 bases and J 8 bases, leaving 11 bases between the germline ends. From germline, CDR1 is GTSNPN and CDR2 SVGIG (reference sequence). CDR3 coding DNA: TGTGCCTGGAGTGTATGGGGAGGGGATTCACCCCTCCACTTT. This gives the protein CAWSVWGGDSPLHF. Looking up the rest from reference TRBV30 and TRBJ1-6 gives the full variable domain: SQTIHQWPATLVQPVGSPLSLECTVEGTSNPNLYWYRQAAGRGLQLLFYSVGIGQISSEVPQNLSASRPQDRQFILSSKKLLLSDSGFYLCAWSVWGGDSPLHFGNGTRLTVT.

This rearrangement joins TRBV18 to TRBJ2-2; TRBD1 aligns across 9 bases. The CDR3 contains 17 residues. After removal of 6 bases from V and 0 bases from J, the junction contained 8 bases not matched to a gene. The V gene's germline CDR1 is KGHSH and CDR2 LQKENI. CDR3 loop: CASSRDRASTNTGELFF. CDR3 nucleotide sequence: TGTGCCAGCTCTCGGGACAGGGCATCCACGAACACCGGGGAGCTGTTTTTT.

Ten or more counts support this clone. This sequence joins TRBV18 and TRBJ2-1; possibly TRBD2 for D (5 bases). Germline V gene lookup returns CDR1 KGHSH and CDR2 LQKENI. CDR3 length: 15 amino acids. V lost 6 bases to trimming and J lost 2 bases, with 14 bases between them. CDR3 nucleotides: TGTGCCAGCTCTGCTTCGGCGGGCCCCTACAATGAGCAGTTCTTC. Protein sequence: CASSASAGPYNEQFF.

This clone appeared a few times. Here the CDR3 reads CASRLAGSGRGDTQYF. DNA for the CDR3: TGTGCCAGCCGCCTGGCTGGTAGCGGAAGAGGGGATACGCAGTATTTT. The J gene is TRBJ2-3, the V gene TRBV7-2; possibly TRBD2 for D (6 bases). CDR1 is SGHTA and CDR2 is FQGNSA in the germline V gene. This CDR3 contains 16 residues. Deletions cut 8 bases from V and 6 bases from J, with 24 bases between.

This clone showed up just a few times. This chain connects TRBV9 to TRBJ2-7; D call uncertain. Germline assignment: CDR1 SGDLS and CDR2 YYNGEE. V was pared by 3 bases and J by 6 bases, with 10 bases between. This CDR3 region has 12 residues. The CDR3 reads CASSARTSEQYF. The CDR3 bases are TGTGCCAGCAGCGCTAGAACCTCCGAGCAGTACTTC.

This clone was counted ten times or more. The chain uses TRBV7-9 and TRBJ1-2; weak D call: TRBD1 (6 bases). Per germline, CDR1 SEHNR and CDR2 FQNEAQ (reference sequence). There are 13 residues in the CDR3. Trimming stripped 5 bases from V and 5 bases from J, with 12 bases between. Written as DNA, the CDR3 is TGTGCCAGCAGCCCGGGACAACGGTATGGCTACACCTTC. Protein: CASSPGQRYGYTF.

This clone was seen only a few times. The V gene is TRBV7-3, the J gene TRBJ2-7; 13 bases fit TRBD2. V shed 5 bases, J shed 6 bases, and the junction held 4 bases outside the gene matches. The length of the CDR3 is 14 residues. Germline V gene lookup returns CDR1 SGHTA and CDR2 FQGTGA. CDR3 nucleotides: TGTGCCAGCAGCCCGGGACTAGCGGGGATCGAGCAGTACTTC. It encodes CASSPGLAGIEQYF.